The clone carrying this T cell receptor beta chain showed up many times. Germline assignment: CDR1 KGHDR and CDR2 SFDVKD. The CDR3 contains 14 residues. The ends were cut back, 3 bases at V and 10 bases at J, with 17 bases in the middle. The entry originates in a study of blood T cells in healthy people across ages. The use of a sample-barcoded 5' primer and a J-beta primer mix characterized a second PCR of roughly 6 to 11 cycles. All samples yielded 2.5 million or more CDR3-containing paired-end reads. TCRdb fed the 5' RACE reads into MiXCR, producing one record per CDR3 protein. Here the sample spans approximately 900,000 distinct CDR3 sequences, about 27% being singletons. In addition, the sample was reused for a study of T cells of mothers and their children. That work states: Each child gave approximately 2.8 million TCR beta CDR3 reads (each mother, over 8 million). Similar thymic selection effects on TCR recombination output appear in pairs, both related and unrelated.

The chain joins TRBV24-1 to TRBJ1-2, with D unclear. The sequenced sample consisted of blood. This TCR came from a woman between 40 and 50 years old in good health. CDR3: CATSDPYDGRHYTF. The CDR3 DNA follows: TGTGCCACCAGTGATCCCTATGACGGACGACACTACACCTTC.